This TCR beta chain was recovered during a study of shared clonotypes between healthy human individuals (dated by TCRdb to 2019 to 2021). General notes on the study: The cohort comprised a couple of women and three men aged 18 to 49 years. For each donor, three plates each were used for CD4 naive and CD4 memory, two plates were used for CD8 naive, and one plate was used for CD8 memory. Libraries were prepared and TCR repertoires were sequenced by different laboratories using diverse techniques, in order to increase sequencing depth and limit assay-specific biases. To estimate repertoire size and how much clonotype sharing occurs between individuals, the study deeply sequenced the blood TCR repertoires of five healthy adults. Between about 0.94 and 8.9 billion PBMCs per donor were obtained by leukapheresis. Results and caveats for the whole study, not just this receptor: Sampling was restricted to blood, and TCR repertoires in tissues likely differ from the TCR repertoires found in blood. The small number of donors limited the genetic and exposure-history diversity represented. Larger estimated clonotype richness was generally found for naive subsets than for memory subsets. When a few donors were compared, the shared fraction of clonotypes was roughly 5% for naive CD4, approximately 3.3% for naive CD8, 2% to 2.5% for memory CD4, and 0.3% to 0.5% for memory CD8. Rarefaction of sorted-subset datasets indicated incomplete sequencing despite the large sequencing depth. Based on pairwise subsampling, the degree of clonotype sharing among donors was expected to be affected by sequencing depth. Compared with non-shared clonotypes, the clonotypes found in all four sorted-subset donors had higher generation probabilities.

As regards this clone: Its target antigen remains unknown. Nothing much larger sits one base from this clone, and base qualities are not available.

Using the deep immunoSEQ assay, TCR CDR3 regions were amplified from genomic DNA by multiplex PCR. Extracted genomic DNA from each cell subset was spread evenly across all wells of several immunoSEQ 96-well plates, with each plate serving as a replicate. For sorted subsets, each replicate PCR was loaded with about 0.2 ug genomic DNA, equivalent to 30,000 or so T cell genomes. The purified libraries were quantified using a Qubit 3.0 fluorometer, sized with a Bioanalyzer 2100, and then quantified again using the KAPA Library Quantification kit. Every immunoSEQ 96-well plate was sequenced on a dedicated single-read 150-cycle Illumina NextSeq 550 flow cell. On the study's bioinformatics: Because the immunoSEQ output held only junctional sequences and lacked quality scores, the filtering could not match the filtering applied to full-length reads. Sequences were annotated with PyIR, a Python wrapper for IgBLAST v1.9, and V/J genes and CDR3 were assigned using IMGT germline references. Reads with weak V/J assignments (E-value above 1e-6), missing CDR3, stop codons, out-of-frame junctions, or ambiguous translated residues were removed. A V3J clonotype was defined by an identical inferred V gene, J gene, and CDR3 amino acid sequence. To compute the percentage overlap between repertoires, the number of shared unique clonotypes was divided by the size of the smaller repertoire. RTK rarefaction, the Chao1 estimator, and Recon v2.1 estimates of unobserved clonotypes were used to assess repertoire richness. Generation probabilities for all TCRbeta clonotypes obtained by the gDNA method from a handful of donors were computed using OLGA. Held by TCRdb, this immuneACCESS table contains in-frame sequences only and omits some clones. Under half of the omission traces to an unresolved V gene where checked; the cause of the rest is unknown. The DNA was the basis for D and trimming; V, J and clone size are from that table. In this sample the table shows some 2.1 million clones, about 95% of which occur a single time. Of the sample, roughly 1.1% is held by the ten largest clones.

For the CD8 naive samples, CD45RO-negative cells were positively selected for CCR7, yielding a CD45RA+CCR7+ population from which TemRA cells were excluded. The donors were healthy, HIV-negative adults with no recently reported acute infections or vaccinations. All donors were Caucasian adults living in Nashville, Tennessee, USA. After blood collection by leukapheresis, PBMCs were isolated using Ficoll-Histopaque density gradient centrifugation and then cryopreserved in the vapor phase of liquid nitrogen. Analytical flow cytometry was used to check the purity and quantity of every magnetically sorted T cell population. Genomic DNA was isolated from each sorted fraction and quantified by UV absorbance on a Nanodrop 2000c. Its CDR3 holds 12 amino acids, cysteine through phenylalanine. The retained sequence is limited to the CDR3, 36 bases, with the frame set at the first base. As encoded in the germline V gene, CDR1 is ENHRY while CDR2 is SYGVKD. The junction carries 11 bases between V and J, which are trimmed by 5 bases and 9 bases respectively.

This chain is built from TRBV10-3 and TRBJ2-1, and perhaps TRBD1 as D gene, on 6 matching bases. The sequenced material came from naive CD8+ T cells sorted from blood. This specimen's cell subset or site label, interpreted: CD45RA+CCR7+. The sequence came from a young man in good health. The DNA is as follows: TGTGCCATCAGTAACAGGGAAGGTGAGCAGTTCTTC. It translates to CAISNREGEQFF.